Presented here are 16 T cell receptor beta chains from one specimen sequenced in a study of blood T cell repertoires in COVID-19. The method was immunoSEQ multiplex PCR; TCRdb's version includes in-frame clones alone and lacks a portion of them. The data hold 55,000 to 75,000 clones, with less than 85% observed a single time. Sequencing was carried out using peripheral blood. These receptors originate from a man aged 55 to 70 with acute or convalescent COVID-19.

The rearrangement links TRBV2 to TRBJ2-7; D gene ambiguous. Germline CDR1 is SNHLY and CDR2 is FYNNEI. The ends were cut back, 2 bases at V and 1 base at J, with 6 bases in the middle. The CDR3 consists of 13 residues. CDR3 loop: CASSETESYEQYV. CDR3 nucleotides: TGTGCCAGCAGTGAAACAGAGTCCTACGAGCAGTACGTC.

The CDR3 region is CASSFGLGALNTEAFF. The CDR3 DNA is TGTGCCAGCAGTTTCGGGTTAGGGGCCCTAAACACTGAAGCTTTCTTT. The rearrangement links TRBV27 to TRBJ1-1, with D possibly matching TRBD1 (5 bases). Germline V CDR1 and CDR2: MNHEY, SMNVEV (reference sequence). V lost 3 bases to trimming and J lost 2 bases, with 16 bases between them. The CDR3 covers 16 residues.

The chain employs TRBV5-6 and TRBJ1-4; D perhaps matches TRBD1 (6 bases). CDR3 size: 15 residues. V lost 4 bases to trimming and J lost 0 bases, with 10 bases between them. Germline V gene data show CDR1 as SGHDT and CDR2 as YYEEEE. DNA for the CDR3: TGTGCCAGCAGCCCCAGGGGCGCAACTAATGAAAAACTGTTTTTT. Amino acids: CASSPRGATNEKLFF.

The V call is TRBV19, the J call TRBJ2-1, with TRBD2 matching over 7 bases. This CDR3 contains 19 residues. V lost 5 bases and J lost 0; bases outside the gene matches: 16. Germline V gene data show CDR1 as LNHDA and CDR2 as SQIVND (reference sequence). The CDR3 DNA sequence: TGTGCCAGTAGTCGGCGCAGACTAGCAGGACGAGGCTCCTACAATGAGCAGTTCTTC. Its translation is CASSRRRLAGRGSYNEQFF.

The chain carries TRBV18 and TRBJ1-1, with D unclear. The CDR3 has 14 residues. Trimming stripped 2 bases from V and 3 bases from J, with 10 bases between. The germline CDR1 and CDR2 sequences are KGHSH and LQKENI. This chain's CDR3 is CASSPRRGDTEAFF. The CDR3 DNA is TGTGCCAGCTCACCAAGACGGGGAGACACTGAAGCTTTCTTT.

The chain combines TRBV5-6 with TRBJ1-2; D may be TRBD1 (5 bases). V lost 2 bases and J lost 4, with 12 bases in between. In germline, CDR1 is SGHDT, CDR2 YYEEEE. CDR3 length: 14 amino acids. The CDR3 coding sequence is TGTGCCAGCAGCTTTGGCCGGCAGGGCTATGGCTACACCTTC. Protein product: CASSFGRQGYGYTF.

V is TRBV2 and J is TRBJ2-1; 7 nucleotides agree with TRBD2. This CDR3 spans 16 amino acids. Trimming took 5 bases from V and 2 from J; bases not matched to a gene: 9. Germline V gene sequence: CDR1 SNHLY, CDR2 FYNNEI. The CDR3 bases are TGTGCCAGCAGTCGAGTGGGGGGAGGGCCCTACAATGAGCAGTTCTTC. It translates to CASSRVGGGPYNEQFF.

The V and J genes are TRBV19 and TRBJ1-6; possibly TRBD1 for D (5 bases). CDR1 and CDR2 (germline): LNHDA, SQIVND (reference sequence). This CDR3 has 15 amino acids. V was trimmed by 3 bases and J by 9 bases, leaving 15 bases between them. The CDR3 DNA sequence: TGTGCCAGTAGTATCCTTCCCCAGGGCGGTTCACCCCTCCACTTT. Amino acids: CASSILPQGGSPLHF.

The chain recombines TRBV7-3 with TRBJ2-5, with TRBD1 identical over 10 bases. V was clipped by 5 bases and J by 4 bases; unmatched bases: 7. The CDR3 extends over 15 amino acids. Germline CDR1 SGHTA, CDR2 FQGTGA. In DNA, the CDR3 is TGTGCCAGCAGCGGAACCGGGACAGGGGCAGAGACCCAGTACTTC. Amino acids: CASSGTGTGAETQYF.

The chain has TRBV5-8 and TRBJ1-5, with no clear D. Deletions cut 4 bases from V and 3 bases from J, with 17 bases between. The CDR3 consists of 16 residues. CDR1 is SGHTS, CDR2 YDEGEE, per germline. The CDR3 DNA is TGTGCCAGCAGCCAAGGACGGGGTTGGGACAATCAGCCCCAGCATTTT. It is translated as CASSQGRGWDNQPQHF.

The chain couples TRBV11-2 to TRBJ2-2; TRBD2 matches 9 bases. Germline V gene data show CDR1 as SGHAT and CDR2 as FQNNGV. This CDR3 comprises 16 residues. The V and J ends lost 2 bases and 4 bases, in that order; junction bases with no gene match: 5. As DNA, the CDR3 is TGTGCCAGCAGCTTAAATAGCGGGGGAAGCACCGGGGAGCTGTTTTTT. Protein sequence: CASSLNSGGSTGELFF. Supplemented by reference TRBV11-2 and TRBJ2-2, the full variable domain reads EAGVAQSPRYKIIEKRQSVAFWCNPISGHATLYWYQQILGQGPKLLIQFQNNGVVDDSQLPKDRFSAERLKGVDSTLKIQPAKLEDSAVYLCASSLNSGGSTGELFFGEGSRLTVL.

The chain recombines TRBV6-5 with TRBJ1-1; 7 nucleotides line up with TRBD1. Germline V gives CDR1 MNHEY, CDR2 SVGAGI. With 7 bases clipped from V and 3 bases from J, the junction kept 5 bases outside the gene matches. The CDR3 runs to 13 residues. The CDR3 region is CASTGQGDTEAFF. DNA for the CDR3: TGTGCCAGCACTGGTCAGGGGGACACTGAAGCTTTCTTT.

V gene TRBV6-5 combines with J gene TRBJ2-7, with a tentative D call TRBD2 (6 bases). V lost 7 bases to trimming and J lost 2 bases, with 15 bases between them. The CDR3 contains 14 residues. CDR1 is MNHEY and CDR2 is SVGAGI in the germline V gene. This CDR3 reads CASTSPGGAYEQYF. The CDR3 nucleotides are TGTGCCAGCACCTCGCCAGGCGGGGCCTACGAGCAGTACTTC.

This clone has at least ten counts. The chain is built from TRBV27 and TRBJ1-5; weak D call: TRBD1 (6 bases). With 5 bases removed from V and 2 bases from J, the gap between germline ends came to 19 bases. Germline V gives CDR1 MNHEY, CDR2 SMNVEV (reference sequence). This CDR3 region has 17 residues. The CDR3 sequence is CASSPGGGGSGNQPQHF. The CDR3 DNA sequence: TGTGCCAGCAGTCCGGGAGGGGGGGGCTCTGGCAATCAGCCCCAGCATTTT.

The chain combines TRBV12-5 with TRBJ2-2, with a weak D call TRBD2 (6 bases). The CDR3 runs to 17 residues. CDR1 is LGHNT and CDR2 is FRNRAP in the germline V gene. V lost 1 base and J lost 3, with 15 bases in between. The CDR3 region has the DNA TGTGCTAGTGGTTTGGCAAAGACGGGAGACGACACCGGGGAGCTGTTTTTT. Translated, it gives CASGLAKTGDDTGELFF.

The V gene is TRBV5-6, the J gene TRBJ1-6, with D perhaps TRBD1 (6 bases). The V gene lost 0 bases and the J gene lost 6 bases, with 10 bases spanning the gap. CDR3 length: 15 residues. Germline CDR1 and CDR2: SGHDT and YYEEEE. The CDR3 loop reads CASSLGGLSNSPLHF. CDR3 in DNA: TGTGCCAGCAGCTTGGGGGGGCTGAGTAATTCACCCCTCCACTTT.